The 5 T cell receptor beta chains given below trace back to one sample, sequenced in a study of beta chain features in type 1 diabetes. The investigators reverse transcribed all of the isolated RNA, so they sequenced expressed TCRB transcripts. Profiled with immunoSEQ multiplex PCR; TCRdb holds only in-frame clones, not every one. In the table there are under 850,000 clones, over 10% of which are singletons. General study points: Shorter TCRB CDR3s, moderately but significantly so, were found in Type 1 diabetes patients in all four CD4+ subsets.

No antigen has been assigned to these receptors. Source material: naive CD4+ T cells from blood. The receptors stem from a young man with type 1 diabetes.

The chain links TRBV15 to TRBJ2-7; TRBD2 might be the D (5 bases). This CDR3 has 17 residues. Looked up from germline, CDR1 is LNHNV and CDR2 is YYDKDF (reference sequence). V was trimmed by 4 bases and J by 1 base, leaving 20 bases between them. CDR3 bases: TGTGCCACCAGCAATATCCCGGGATCACCCTATTCCTACGAGCAGTACTTC. Protein sequence: CATSNIPGSPYSYEQYF.

This clone appeared a few times. The rearrangement joins TRBV28 to TRBJ2-6; TRBD2 matches at 7 bases. The CDR3 spans 15 residues. Germline lookup yields CDR1 MDHEN and CDR2 SYDVKM. V lost 2 bases to trimming and J lost 3 bases; unmatched junction nucleotides: 1. The CDR3 here is CASSLPGGGANVLTF. The CDR3 DNA follows: TGTGCCAGCAGTTTACCGGGAGGTGGGGCCAACGTCCTGACTTTC.

This clone was observed a handful of times. CDR3: CASSEDWASINEKLFF. The DNA of the CDR3 is TGTGCCAGCAGTGAGGATTGGGCCTCAATTAATGAAAAACTGTTTTTT. The V and J genes are TRBV25-1 and TRBJ1-4; D gene uncertain. CDR3 length equals 16 residues. Germline assignment: CDR1 MGHDK and CDR2 SYGVNS. The ends were cut back, 3 bases at V and 4 bases at J, with 15 bases in the middle.

The chain joins TRBV27 to TRBJ1-2; 10 bases are shared with TRBD1. The ends lost 3 bases at V and 4 bases at J; junction bases unmatched: 2. The CDR3 extends over 14 amino acids. Germline V gene lookup returns CDR1 MNHEY and CDR2 SMNVEV (reference sequence). The CDR3 DNA reads as TGTGCCAGCAGTTTGGGACAGGGGACCTATGGCTACACCTTC. Translating gives CASSLGQGTYGYTF.

In its sample, this clone was seen a few times. The chain recombines TRBV28 with TRBJ1-1; no firm D call. Germline-derived CDR1 and CDR2 are MDHEN and SYDVKM. The CDR3 extends over 14 amino acids. V lost 2 bases and J 1 base, leaving 8 bases between the germline ends. CDR3 nucleotide sequence: TGTGCCAGCAGTTTAGCGGGAACGAACACTGAAGCTTTCTTT. It codes for CASSLAGTNTEAFF.